The rows below give T cell receptor beta chains drawn from one sample of a study of blood T cell repertoires in COVID-19. Generated by immunoSEQ multiplex PCR, the TCRdb table keeps only in-frame clones and is missing some. The sample includes 150,000 to 200,000 clones, around nine tenths of them seen just once. Sequenced input: peripheral blood. The source is a human donor in a cohort sampled during active COVID-19. CDR3s include the opening cysteine and the closing phenylalanine or tryptophan. The D gene is left open where the match is weak. Not all rows give a size; the values are once, few, many and, for expanded clones, a class.

J	length	size	V	D	CDR3	DNA
TRBJ1-2	14	NA	TRBV5-1	NA	CASSSQEGNYGYTF	TGCGCCAGCAGCTCTCAGGAGGGGAACTATGGCTACACCTTC
TRBJ2-2	15	NA	TRBV3-1/TRBV3-2	NA	CASSLLNFLTGELFF	TGTGCCAGCAGCCTGCTTAACTTTCTCACCGGGGAGCTGTTTTTT
TRBJ2-7	11	NA	TRBV20-1	NA	CSAPGNYEQYF	TGCAGTGCCCCCGGGAACTACGAGCAGTACTTC
TRBJ1-6	18	NA	TRBV27	NA	CASSLVTGALRLDSPLHF	TGTGCCAGCAGTTTAGTTACAGGCGCTCTCCGATTGGATTCACCCCTCCACTTT
TRBJ2-6	17	NA	TRBV4-3	NA	CASSHISGVSGANVLTF	TGCGCCAGCAGCCACATTTCAGGGGTGTCTGGGGCCAACGTCCTGACTTTC
TRBJ1-4	16	once	TRBV19	NA	CASSPNAGVTNEKLFF	TGTGCCAGTAGTCCGAACGCAGGGGTAACTAATGAAAAACTGTTTTTT
TRBJ2-1	12	NA	TRBV7-9	TRBD1	CASSQGANEQFF	TGTGCCAGCAGCCAGGGGGCCAATGAGCAGTTCTTC
TRBJ1-2	14	NA	TRBV9	NA	CASSPGGADWGYTF	TGTGCCAGCAGCCCAGGAGGGGCCGACTGGGGCTACACCTTC
TRBJ1-1	15	NA	TRBV2	TRBD1	CASRADRGPVTEAFF	TGTGCCAGCAGGGCGGACAGGGGGCCGGTCACTGAAGCTTTCTTT
TRBJ1-1	14	NA	TRBV30	NA	CAWSAITANTEAFF	TGTGCCTGGAGTGCGATAACAGCGAACACTGAAGCTTTCTTT
TRBJ2-5	16	NA	TRBV6-2/TRBV6-3	TRBD2	CASSSGLAGGRETQYF	TGTGCCAGCAGTTCGGGACTAGCGGGCGGGCGGGAGACCCAGTACTTC
TRBJ1-5	13	NA	TRBV12-3/TRBV12-4	NA	CASSFQGNQPQHF	TGTGCCAGCAGTTTCCAGGGAAATCAGCCCCAGCATTTT
TRBJ2-3	16	NA	TRBV10-2	TRBD2	CASTLGTSGVGDTQYF	TGCGCCAGCACCCTCGGGACTAGCGGCGTTGGGGATACGCAGTATTTT
TRBJ2-4	16	NA	TRBV5-6	NA	CASSPDGGQAKNIQYF	TGTGCCAGCAGCCCGGATGGGGGACAAGCCAAAAACATTCAGTACTTC
TRBJ1-2	13	NA	TRBV29-1	TRBD1	CSVPDRGQGGYTF	TGCAGCGTCCCGGACAGGGGGCAGGGTGGCTACACCTTC
TRBJ2-7	15	NA	TRBV19	NA	CASSIDRERRREQYF	TGTGCCAGTAGTATAGACCGGGAACGGAGGAGGGAGCAGTACTTC
TRBJ1-1	16	NA	TRBV28	TRBD1	CASSSAGTGLHTEAFF	TGTGCCAGCAGTTCCGCCGGGACAGGGCTTCACACTGAAGCTTTCTTT
TRBJ2-3	13	NA	TRBV30	NA	CAWMVLATDTQYF	TGTGCCTGGATGGTGCTTGCGACAGATACGCAGTATTTT
TRBJ1-2	16	NA	TRBV28	NA	CASILSTVGGSGGYTF	TGTGCCAGCATATTATCTACTGTGGGGGGATCTGGAGGCTACACCTTC
TRBJ1-2	13	NA	TRBV12-3/TRBV12-4	NA	CASSFSRNYGYTF	TGTGCCAGCAGTTTCTCCAGAAACTATGGCTACACCTTC
TRBJ2-6	20	once	TRBV21-1	NA	CASTRGEGSGRSRGANVLTF	TGTGCCAGCACGCGGGGGGAAGGTAGCGGGAGGAGTCGAGGGGCCAACGTCCTGACTTTC
TRBJ1-1	15	NA	TRBV11-2	NA	CASSPGGRMNTEAFF	TGTGCCAGCAGCCCCGGGGGACGAATGAACACTGAAGCTTTCTTT
TRBJ2-6	18	many	TRBV19	NA	CASSMHTPVASGANVLTF	TGTGCCAGTAGTATGCACACGCCTGTTGCCTCTGGGGCCAACGTCCTGACTTTC
TRBJ1-3	15	NA	TRBV2	NA	CASSDRQGTGNTIYF	TGTGCCAGCAGTGATAGGCAGGGAACTGGAAACACCATATATTTT
TRBJ1-2	17	NA	TRBV30	NA	CAWSRLSAGGSNYGYTF	TGTGCCTGGAGTAGACTAAGCGCGGGGGGGTCTAACTATGGCTACACCTTC
TRBJ2-5	15	NA	TRBV27	TRBD2	CASSSGLAGPRAQYF	TGTGCCAGCAGTTCGGGACTAGCGGGGCCCAGGGCCCAGTACTTC
TRBJ1-5	18	NA	TRBV7-8	TRBD1	CASSLAGRTGPRNQPQHF	TGTGCCAGCAGCTTAGCGGGACGGACAGGCCCTCGAAATCAGCCCCAGCATTTT
TRBJ2-7	16	once	TRBV6-2/TRBV6-3	NA	CASSYSQDKFSYEQYF	TGTGCCAGCAGTTACTCTCAGGACAAATTCTCCTACGAGCAGTACTTC
TRBJ2-7	13	NA	TRBV9	TRBD1	CASSDGTALEQYF	TGTGCCAGCAGCGACGGGACAGCCTTGGAGCAGTACTTC